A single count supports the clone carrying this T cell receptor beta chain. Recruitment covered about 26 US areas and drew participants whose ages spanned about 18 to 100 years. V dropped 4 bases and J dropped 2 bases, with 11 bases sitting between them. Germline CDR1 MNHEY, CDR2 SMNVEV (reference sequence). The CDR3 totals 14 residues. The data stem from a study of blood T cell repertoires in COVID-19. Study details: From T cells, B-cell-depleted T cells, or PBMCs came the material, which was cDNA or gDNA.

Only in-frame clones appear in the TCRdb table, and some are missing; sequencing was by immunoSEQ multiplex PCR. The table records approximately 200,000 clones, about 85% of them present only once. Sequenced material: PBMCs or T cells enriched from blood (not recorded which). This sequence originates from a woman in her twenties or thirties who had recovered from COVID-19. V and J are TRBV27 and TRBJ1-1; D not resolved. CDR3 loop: CASSSNLPNTEAFF. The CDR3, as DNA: TGTGCCAGCAGTTCTAACCTACCTAACACTGAAGCTTTCTTT.